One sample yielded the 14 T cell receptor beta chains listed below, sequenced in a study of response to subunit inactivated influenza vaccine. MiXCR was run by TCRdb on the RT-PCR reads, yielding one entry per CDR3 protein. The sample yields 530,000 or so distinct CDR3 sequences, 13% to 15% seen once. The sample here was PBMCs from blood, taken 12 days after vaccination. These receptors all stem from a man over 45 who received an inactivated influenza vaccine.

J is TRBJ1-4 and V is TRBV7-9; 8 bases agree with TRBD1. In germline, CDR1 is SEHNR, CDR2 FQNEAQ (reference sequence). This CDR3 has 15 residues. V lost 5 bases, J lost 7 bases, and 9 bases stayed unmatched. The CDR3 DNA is TGTGCCAGCAGCCCCAACACAGGGGGGGGTGAAAAACTGTTTTTT. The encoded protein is CASSPNTGGGEKLFF. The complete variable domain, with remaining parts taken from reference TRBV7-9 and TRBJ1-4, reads DTGVSQNPRHKITKRGQNVTFRCDPISEHNRLYWYRQTLGQGPEFLTYFQNEAQLEKSRLLSDRFSAERPKGSFSTLEIQRTEQGDSAMYLCASSPNTGGGEKLFFGSGTQLSVL.

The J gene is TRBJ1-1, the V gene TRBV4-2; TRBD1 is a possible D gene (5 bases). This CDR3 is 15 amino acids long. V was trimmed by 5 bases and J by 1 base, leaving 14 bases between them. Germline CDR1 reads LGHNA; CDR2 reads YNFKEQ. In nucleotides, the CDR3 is TGTGCCAGCAGCGCAAGAAGTAGGGGGAACACTGAAGCTTTCTTT. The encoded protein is CASSARSRGNTEAFF.

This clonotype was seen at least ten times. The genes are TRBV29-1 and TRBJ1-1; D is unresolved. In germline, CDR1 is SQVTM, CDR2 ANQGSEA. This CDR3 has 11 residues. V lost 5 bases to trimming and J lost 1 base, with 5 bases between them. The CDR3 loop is CSVNKNTEAFF. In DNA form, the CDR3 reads TGCAGCGTTAACAAGAACACTGAAGCTTTCTTT.

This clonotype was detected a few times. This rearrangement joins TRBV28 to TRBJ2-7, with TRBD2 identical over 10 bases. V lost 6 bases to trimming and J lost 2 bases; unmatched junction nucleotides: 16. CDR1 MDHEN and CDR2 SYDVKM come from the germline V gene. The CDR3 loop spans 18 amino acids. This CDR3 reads CASRLPGSSGSSAYEQYF. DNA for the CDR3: TGTGCCAGCAGGCTTCCCGGCTCTAGCGGGAGTTCCGCCTACGAGCAGTACTTC.

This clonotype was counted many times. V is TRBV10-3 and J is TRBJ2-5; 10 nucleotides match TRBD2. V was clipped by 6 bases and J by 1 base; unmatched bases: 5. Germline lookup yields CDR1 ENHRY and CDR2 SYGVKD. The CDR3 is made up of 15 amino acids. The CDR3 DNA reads TGTGCCATCAGGAGCGGGGGGGAAATCCAAGAGACCCAGTACTTC. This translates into CAIRSGGEIQETQYF.

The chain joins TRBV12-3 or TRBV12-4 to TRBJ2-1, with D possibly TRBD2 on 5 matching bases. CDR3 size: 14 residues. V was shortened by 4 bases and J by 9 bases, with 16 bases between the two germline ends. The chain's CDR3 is CASSSTRGFGEQFF. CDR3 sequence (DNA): TGTGCCAGCAGTTCGACTCGGGGATTCGGTGAGCAGTTCTTC.

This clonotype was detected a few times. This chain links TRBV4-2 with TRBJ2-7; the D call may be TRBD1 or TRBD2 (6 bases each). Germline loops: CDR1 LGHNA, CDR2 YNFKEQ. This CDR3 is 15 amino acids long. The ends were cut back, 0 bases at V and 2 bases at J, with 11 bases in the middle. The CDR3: CASSQEGRGAYEQYF. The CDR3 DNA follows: TGTGCCAGCAGCCAAGAGGGTAGGGGGGCCTACGAGCAGTACTTC.

The DNA for the CDR3 is TGTGCCACCAGCAGAGAGTGGGGGAGAATACAAGAGACCCAGTACTTC. Translation gives CATSREWGRIQETQYF. The chain is built from TRBV15 and TRBJ2-5, with D perhaps TRBD1 or TRBD2 (5 bases each). Trimming cost V 0 bases and J 2 bases, with 13 bases left between them. The CDR3 consists of 16 residues. Germline-derived CDR1 and CDR2 are LNHNV and YYDKDF (reference sequence).

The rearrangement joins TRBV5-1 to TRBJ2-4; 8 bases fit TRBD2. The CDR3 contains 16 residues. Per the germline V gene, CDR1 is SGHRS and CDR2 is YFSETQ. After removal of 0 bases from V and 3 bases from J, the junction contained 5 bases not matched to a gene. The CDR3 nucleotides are TGCGCCAGCAGCTTGGAAGCGGGGGTTGTCAAAAACATTCAGTACTTC. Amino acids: CASSLEAGVVKNIQYF.

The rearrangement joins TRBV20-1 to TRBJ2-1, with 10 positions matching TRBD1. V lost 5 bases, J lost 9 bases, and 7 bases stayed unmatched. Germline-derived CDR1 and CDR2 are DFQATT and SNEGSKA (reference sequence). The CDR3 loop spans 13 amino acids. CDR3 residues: CSAETGGVSEQFF. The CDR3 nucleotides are TGCAGTGCTGAGACAGGGGGCGTATCTGAGCAGTTCTTC.

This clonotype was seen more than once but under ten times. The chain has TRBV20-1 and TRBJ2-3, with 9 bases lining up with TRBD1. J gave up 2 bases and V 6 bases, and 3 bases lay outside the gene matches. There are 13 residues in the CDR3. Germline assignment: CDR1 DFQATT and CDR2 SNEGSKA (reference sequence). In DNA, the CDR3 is TGCAGTGCCGGACAGGGGTCCACAGATACGCAGTATTTT. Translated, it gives CSAGQGSTDTQYF.

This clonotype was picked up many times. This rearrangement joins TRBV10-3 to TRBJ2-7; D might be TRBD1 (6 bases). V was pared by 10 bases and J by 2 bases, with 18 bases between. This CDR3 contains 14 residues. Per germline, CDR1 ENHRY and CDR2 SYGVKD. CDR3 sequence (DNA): TGTGCCACCGAGAATTGGGACACTACCTACGAGCAGTACTTC. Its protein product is CATENWDTTYEQYF.

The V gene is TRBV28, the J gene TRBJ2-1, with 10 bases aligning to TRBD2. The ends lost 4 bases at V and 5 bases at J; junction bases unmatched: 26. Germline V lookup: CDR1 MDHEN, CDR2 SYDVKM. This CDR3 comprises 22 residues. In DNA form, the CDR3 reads TGTGCCAGCAGTTCGCCCCTATATTCGGGGGGCTCTAGCGGGAGAAACGACAATGAGCAGTTCTTC. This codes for CASSSPLYSGGSSGRNDNEQFF.

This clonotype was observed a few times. This CDR3 is CASSLGQVNGNTIYF. As DNA, the CDR3 is TGCGCCAGCAGCTTGGGACAGGTGAACGGAAACACCATATATTTT. The chain joins TRBV5-1 to TRBJ1-3; a possible D gene is TRBD1 (6 bases). Trimming shortened V by 0 bases and J by 4 bases, and 11 bases separated the two germline ends. CDR3 length: 15 amino acids. Germline CDR1 reads SGHRS; CDR2 reads YFSETQ.